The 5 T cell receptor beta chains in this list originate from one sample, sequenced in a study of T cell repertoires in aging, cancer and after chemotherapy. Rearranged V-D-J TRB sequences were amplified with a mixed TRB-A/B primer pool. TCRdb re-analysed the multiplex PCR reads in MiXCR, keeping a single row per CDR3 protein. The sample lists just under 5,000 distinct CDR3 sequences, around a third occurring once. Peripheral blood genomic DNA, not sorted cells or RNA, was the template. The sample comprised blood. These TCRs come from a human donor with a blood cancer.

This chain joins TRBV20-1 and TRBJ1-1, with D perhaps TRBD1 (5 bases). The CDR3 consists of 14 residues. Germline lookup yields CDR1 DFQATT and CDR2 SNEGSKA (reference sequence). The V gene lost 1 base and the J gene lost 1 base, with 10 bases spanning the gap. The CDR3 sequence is CSARGGDANTEAFF. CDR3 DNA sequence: TGCAGTGCTAGAGGTGGGGACGCGAACACTGAAGCTTTCTTT.

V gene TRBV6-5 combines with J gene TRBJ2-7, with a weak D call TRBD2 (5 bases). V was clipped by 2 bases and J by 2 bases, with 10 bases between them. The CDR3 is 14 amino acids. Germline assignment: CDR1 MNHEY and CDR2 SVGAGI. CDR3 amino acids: CASSYPGSPYEQYF. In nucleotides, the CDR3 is TGTGCCAGCAGTTACCCGGGAAGTCCCTACGAGCAGTACTTC.

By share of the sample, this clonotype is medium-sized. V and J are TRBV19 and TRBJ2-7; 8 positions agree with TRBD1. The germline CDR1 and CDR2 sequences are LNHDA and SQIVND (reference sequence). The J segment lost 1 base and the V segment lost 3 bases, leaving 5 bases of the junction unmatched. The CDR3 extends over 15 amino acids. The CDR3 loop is CASSIGDRPSYEQYF. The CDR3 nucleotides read TGTGCCAGTAGTATTGGGGACAGGCCATCCTACGAGCAGTACTTC.

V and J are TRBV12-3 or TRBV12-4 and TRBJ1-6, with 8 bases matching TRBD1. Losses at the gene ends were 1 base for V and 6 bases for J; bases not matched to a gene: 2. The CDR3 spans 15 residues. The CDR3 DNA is TGTGCCAGCAGTTTAGGCAGGGGGCTTAATTCACCCCTCCACTTT. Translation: CASSLGRGLNSPLHF.

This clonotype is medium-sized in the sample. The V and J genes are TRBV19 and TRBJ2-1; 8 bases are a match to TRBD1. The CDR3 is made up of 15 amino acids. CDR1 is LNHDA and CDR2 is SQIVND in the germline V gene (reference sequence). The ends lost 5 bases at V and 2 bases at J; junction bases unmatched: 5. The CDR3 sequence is CASSWTGITYNEQFF. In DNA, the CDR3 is TGTGCCAGTAGTTGGACAGGGATAACCTACAATGAGCAGTTCTTC.